The 27 T cell receptor beta chains below were found in one sample sequenced in a study of T-cell memory formation after mild COVID-19. TCRdb redid the calling of the 5' RACE reads with MiXCR, one entry per CDR3 protein. The table shows about 410,000 distinct CDR3 sequences, with about 20% occurring only once. Material: PBMCs or a T cell subset sorted from them (not recorded which). The receptors here all came from a man younger than 30 who had mild COVID-19 (a few samples of this study predate the infection). Cell type and time point are not known.

This clonotype turned up a few times. This chain links TRBV5-1 with TRBJ2-5, with a tentative D call TRBD2 (5 bases). The V and J ends lost 1 base and 4 bases respectively, with 11 bases between them. Germline lookup yields CDR1 SGHRS and CDR2 YFSETQ. The CDR3 runs to 14 residues. CDR3 sequence reads: CASSLLGDLETQYF. The DNA for the CDR3 is TGCGCCAGCAGCTTGCTCGGGGATCTAGAGACCCAGTACTTC.

This clonotype has more than one count but fewer than ten. The V call is TRBV20-1, the J call TRBJ1-1, with unresolved D. Germline lookup yields CDR1 DFQATT and CDR2 SNEGSKA (reference sequence). This CDR3 is built from 11 residues. V lost 5 bases to trimming and J lost 2 bases, with 6 bases between them. CDR3 nucleotides: TGCAGTGCTGACACAAACACTGAAGCTTTCTTT. Protein: CSADTNTEAFF.

The chain couples TRBV7-6 to TRBJ2-7; D is perhaps TRBD2 (5 bases). With 1 base removed from V and 8 bases from J, the gap between germline ends came to 27 bases. The CDR3 extends over 18 amino acids. The germline V gene encodes CDR1 SGHVS and CDR2 FNYEAQ. The CDR3 nucleotides read TGTGCCAGCAGCTTAGAGGCCTTAGACGGGGAAGTAGGGAACAAGCAGTACTTC. Residues: CASSLEALDGEVGNKQYF.

CDR3 sequence reads: CSVEDLLGGRLCAFF. The CDR3 coding sequence is TGCAGCGTTGAAGATCTTCTGGGGGGTCGACTTTGTGCTTTCTTT. The chain employs TRBV29-1 and TRBJ1-1; the D gene is possibly TRBD1 (5 bases). The CDR3 sequence is 15 residues long. With 0 bases removed from V and 11 bases from J, the gap between germline ends came to 22 bases. Germline CDR1 SQVTM, CDR2 ANQGSEA.

A single count supports this clonotype. The chain has TRBV24-1 and TRBJ1-3; D is perhaps TRBD1 (6 bases). V lost 5 bases and J 4 bases, leaving 14 bases between the germline ends. The CDR3 sequence is 15 residues long. From germline, CDR1 is KGHDR and CDR2 SFDVKD. CDR3 DNA sequence: TGTGCCACCAGTGGCGCCGACAGGTGGGGAAACACCATATATTTT. Protein product: CATSGADRWGNTIYF.

This rearrangement joins TRBV5-6 to TRBJ2-1; D possibly corresponds to TRBD1 (6 bases). The V gene's germline CDR1 is SGHDT and CDR2 YYEEEE. The V end lost 4 bases, the J end lost 10 bases, and 12 bases lay between the germline ends. The CDR3 has 12 amino acids. CDR3 sequence reads: CASSRQGLEQFF. DNA of the CDR3: TGTGCCAGCAGCCGGCAGGGGCTCGAGCAGTTCTTC.

About this clonotype itself: An end of the junction differs from the germline gene, which may be a read error. For the CDR3, the DNA is TGCAGTGCTGGAGACAGCACTGAAGCTTTCTTT. Protein product: CSAGDSTEAFF. The chain has TRBV20-1 and TRBJ1-1, with D maybe TRBD1 (5 bases). This CDR3 comprises 11 residues. Germline V gene data show CDR1 as DFQATT and CDR2 as SNEGSKA (reference sequence).

V gene TRBV9 combines with J gene TRBJ1-2; TRBD1 might be the D (6 bases). There are 15 residues in the CDR3. Between the trimmed V and J ends, which lost 0 bases and 4 bases, there was a span of 13 bases. Germline V lookup: CDR1 SGDLS, CDR2 YYNGEE. CDR3 sequence (DNA): TGTGCCAGCAGCGTAGGTCAGGGGCGCGTCTATGGCTACACCTTC. The encoded protein is CASSVGQGRVYGYTF.

This clonotype was found a few times. This chain connects TRBV6-5 to TRBJ2-7, with TRBD2 as a possible D gene (6 bases). Trimming took off 8 bases at V and 2 bases at J, with 13 bases between the two ends. The CDR3 has 13 amino acids. Germline CDR1 is MNHEY and CDR2 is SVGAGI. The CDR3 spells CASGNSGPYEQYF. CDR3 nucleotide sequence: TGTGCCAGCGGCAATAGCGGTCCCTACGAGCAGTACTTC.

This clonotype was counted ten times or more. This chain links TRBV5-1 with TRBJ1-3; D ambiguous. The CDR3 runs 13 residues. The ends were cut back, 0 bases at V and 7 bases at J, with 8 bases in the middle. Germline V CDR1 and CDR2: SGHRS, YFSETQ. DNA for the CDR3: TGCGCCAGCAGCTTGGGTCAGGATAACACCATATATTTT. It is translated as CASSLGQDNTIYF.

This clonotype was observed a few times. The rearrangement joins TRBV3-2 to TRBJ1-1; the table's D call, TRBD1, was not checked against the DNA. TRBV3-2 is tagged as a pseudogene. The CDR3 is 15 amino acids. The CDR3, as DNA: TGTGCCAGCAGCCAAAGAAGGGGCGAGGGCACTGAAGCTTTCTTT. Protein: CASSQRRGEGTEAFF.

The chain uses TRBV29-1 and TRBJ2-5, with D possibly TRBD1 on 5 matching bases. CDR3 size: 13 residues. V was cut by 1 base and J by 4 bases, with 10 bases left in between. Germline loops: CDR1 SQVTM, CDR2 ANQGSEA. DNA for the CDR3: TGCAGCGTTGAAGCCAGGGTTGGAGAGACCCAGTACTTC. Translating it yields CSVEARVGETQYF.

The chain has TRBV7-8 and TRBJ2-6; D is undetermined. Germline CDR1 and CDR2: SGHVS and FQNEAQ. V was trimmed by 1 base and J by 3 bases, leaving 10 bases between them. The CDR3 has 16 amino acids. The CDR3 is CASSLDTMGGANVLTF. The CDR3 nucleotides are TGTGCCAGCAGCTTAGACACGATGGGTGGGGCCAACGTCCTGACTTTC.

The genes are TRBV16 and TRBJ1-5; D perhaps matches TRBD1 (5 bases). The V gene's germline CDR1 is KGHSY and CDR2 FQNENV. This CDR3 has 16 amino acids. Trimming stripped 3 bases from V and 2 bases from J, with 14 bases between. The chain's CDR3 is CASSQMTAGGNQPQHF. CDR3 bases: TGTGCCAGCAGCCAGATGACAGCTGGAGGCAATCAGCCCCAGCATTTT.

This chain connects TRBV7-2 to TRBJ2-3, with TRBD2 identical over 9 bases. The length of the CDR3 is 17 residues. The germline CDR1 and CDR2 sequences are SGHTA and FQGNSA. V trimming: 5 bases; J trimming: 2 bases; junction bases outside the gene matches: 11. Here the CDR3 reads CASSPISRGGATDTQYF. The CDR3 DNA reads TGTGCCAGCAGCCCGATTTCGCGGGGGGGCGCCACAGATACGCAGTATTTT.

V usage is TRBV20-1 and J usage is TRBJ2-3; TRBD2 aligns across 8 bases. Losses at the gene ends were 5 bases for V and 5 bases for J; bases not matched to a gene: 9. The germline V gene has CDR1 DFQATT and CDR2 SNEGSKA (reference sequence). The CDR3 is 14 residues long. DNA of the CDR3: TGCAGTGCTCCCGATCGGCGGGGGGAAGATACGCAGTATTTT. It translates to CSAPDRRGEDTQYF.

The chain has TRBV6-2 or TRBV6-3 and TRBJ2-7; D possibly corresponds to TRBD1 (5 bases). This CDR3 region has 15 residues. Per the germline V gene, CDR1 is MNHEY and CDR2 is SVGEGT. V shed 3 bases and J shed 1 base, with 13 bases lying between them. In nucleotides, the CDR3 is TGTGCCAGCAGTTATGTAAGGGGTGGATCCTACGAGCAGTACTTC. Translated, it gives CASSYVRGGSYEQYF.

This clonotype was seen only a few times. This rearrangement joins TRBV5-5 to TRBJ1-1; TRBD1 aligns across 7 bases. V lost 5 bases, J lost 0 bases, and 13 bases stayed unmatched. Germline V lookup: CDR1 SGHKS, CDR2 YYEKEE (reference sequence). The CDR3 consists of 17 residues. CDR3 in DNA: TGTGCCAGCAGGCGACCCACAGGGGCGAGCCTGAACACTGAAGCTTTCTTT. Amino acids: CASRRPTGASLNTEAFF.

This clonotype has just a few counts. The gene calls are TRBV9 and TRBJ2-1; TRBD2 is a possible D gene (5 bases). The germline V and J ends were trimmed by 2 bases and 7 bases, with 13 bases remaining between them. This CDR3 contains 14 residues. Germline values: CDR1 SGDLS, CDR2 YYNGEE. The CDR3 bases are TGTGCCAGCAGCGTTATTTTGGGGAGTAATGAGCAGTTCTTC. Translated: CASSVILGSNEQFF.

This clonotype showed up many times. This CDR3 is CASSLALVSGVGYNEQFF. DNA of the CDR3: TGCGCCAGCAGCTTGGCCCTGGTTAGCGGGGTAGGATACAATGAGCAGTTCTTC. This chain uses TRBV5-1 with TRBJ2-1; 8 positions agree with TRBD2. V shed 0 bases and J 4 bases; nucleotides not matched to a gene: 12. The germline V gene has CDR1 SGHRS and CDR2 YFSETQ. This CDR3 is 18 amino acids long.

V and J are TRBV18 and TRBJ2-5, with 9 bases lining up with TRBD2. Germline-derived CDR1 and CDR2 are KGHSH and LQKENI. Trimming took 2 bases from V and 1 from J; bases not matched to a gene: 2. The length of the CDR3 is 15 residues. The CDR3 sequence is CASSPGGRAQETQYF. As DNA, the CDR3 is TGTGCCAGCTCACCAGGCGGGAGGGCCCAAGAGACCCAGTACTTC.

This clonotype was seen a handful of times. The chain has TRBV7-3 and TRBJ1-1; unclear D gene. The CDR3 loop spans 14 amino acids. Between the trimmed V and J ends, which lost 2 bases and 3 bases, there was a span of 10 bases. CDR1 is SGHTA and CDR2 is FQGTGA in the germline V gene. CDR3 coding DNA: TGTGCCAGCAGCTTATCCTCCGAGTACACTGAAGCTTTCTTT. This sequence encodes CASSLSSEYTEAFF. The entire variable domain, with the rest obtained from reference TRBV7-3 and TRBJ1-1, is as follows: GAGVSQTPSNKVTEKGKYVELRCDPISGHTALYWYRQSLGQGPEFLIYFQGTGAADDSGLPNDRFFAVRPEGSVSTLKIQRTERGDSAVYLCASSLSSEYTEAFFGQGTRLTVV.

This clonotype showed up just once. The chain uses TRBV20-1 and TRBJ2-2; D call uncertain. V dropped 7 bases and J dropped 6 bases, with 9 bases sitting between them. This CDR3 comprises 11 residues. Germline V gene sequence: CDR1 DFQATT, CDR2 SNEGSKA (reference sequence). CDR3 region: CSVPGPGELFF. The CDR3 nucleotides are TGCAGTGTCCCTGGTCCCGGGGAGCTGTTTTTT.

As to this clonotype: At one end the junction does not follow the germline gene, possibly because of a read error. The chain combines TRBV7-2 with TRBJ2-2; D is unresolved. The germline CDR1 and CDR2 sequences are SGHTA and FQGNSA. The CDR3 totals 17 residues. The CDR3 DNA is TGTGCCTGCAGCTTAGCTTTGGGCAGGCCAAGCACCGGGGAGCTGTTTTTT. Protein product: CACSLALGRPSTGELFF.

The chain couples TRBV7-9 to TRBJ2-3; 8 bases are a match to TRBD2. Germline V CDR1 and CDR2: SEHNR, FQNEAQ (reference sequence). Trimming cost V 7 bases and J 2 bases; bases outside gene matches: 8. The CDR3 spans 15 residues. This CDR3 reads CASTLGSGVTDTQYF. In nucleotides, the CDR3 is TGTGCCAGCACCTTGGGTAGCGGGGTCACAGATACGCAGTATTTT.

The chain joins TRBV6-6 to TRBJ1-5, with a possible D match to TRBD1 (6 bases). CDR3 length: 13 amino acids. V was shortened by 5 bases and J by 6 bases, with 11 bases between the two germline ends. Germline CDR1 is MNHNY and CDR2 is SVGAGI (reference sequence). In nucleotides, the CDR3 is TGTGCCAGCAGTAGGAGGGGGGGTCAGCCCCAGCATTTT. It codes for CASSRRGGQPQHF.

This clonotype came up a few times. V and J are TRBV6-5 and TRBJ1-1; D perhaps matches TRBD1 (5 bases). V lost 4 bases, J lost 1 base, and 7 bases lay in between. The CDR3 extends over 13 amino acids. Germline CDR1 reads MNHEY; CDR2 reads SVGAGI. The CDR3 region is CASSWTSNTEAFF. Written as DNA, the CDR3 is TGTGCCAGCAGTTGGACATCGAACACTGAAGCTTTCTTT.